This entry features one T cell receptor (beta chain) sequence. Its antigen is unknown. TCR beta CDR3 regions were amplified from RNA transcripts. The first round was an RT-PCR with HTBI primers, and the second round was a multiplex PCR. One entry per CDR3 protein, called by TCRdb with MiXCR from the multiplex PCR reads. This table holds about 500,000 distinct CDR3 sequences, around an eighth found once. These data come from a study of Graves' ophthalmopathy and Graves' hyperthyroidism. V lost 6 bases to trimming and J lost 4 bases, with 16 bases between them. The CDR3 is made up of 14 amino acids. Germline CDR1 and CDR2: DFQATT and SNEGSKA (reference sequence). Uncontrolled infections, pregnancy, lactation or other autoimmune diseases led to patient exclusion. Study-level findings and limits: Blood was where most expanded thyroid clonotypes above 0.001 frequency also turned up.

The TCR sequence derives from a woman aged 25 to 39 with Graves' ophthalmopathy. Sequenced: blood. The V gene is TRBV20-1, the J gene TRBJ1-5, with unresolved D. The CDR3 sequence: CSADEGQENQPQHF. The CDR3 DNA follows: TGCAGTGCGGACGAGGGTCAGGAAAATCAGCCCCAGCATTTT.